Each of the 30 T cell receptor beta chains below was sequenced from the same sample in a study of cytomegalovirus exposure and HLA in healthy donors. Use of 60 Vbeta and 13 Jbeta primers characterized the PCR. The data were produced by immunoSEQ multiplex PCR, yet TCRdb's version contains in-frame clones alone and is incomplete. Of about 76,000 clones listed, more than 75% were seen once; the top ten hold about 12%. The material sequenced was PBMCs. The source is a male donor in good health and CMV-seropositive.

The chain employs TRBV19 and TRBJ2-1; 8 nucleotides align to TRBD2. CDR1 LNHDA and CDR2 SQIVND come from the germline V gene (reference sequence). The CDR3 covers 15 residues. V shed 7 bases, J shed 0 bases, and the junction held 5 bases outside the gene matches. CDR3 loop: CASTVGRASYNEQFF. The CDR3 DNA reads as TGTGCCAGTACTGTCGGGAGGGCCTCCTACAATGAGCAGTTCTTC.

The chain joins TRBV4-1 to TRBJ2-7; TRBD1 agrees at 9 bases. Germline values: CDR1 MGHRA, CDR2 YSYEKL. This CDR3 region has 15 residues. With V trimmed by 2 bases and J by 4 bases, 6 bases remained unmatched. The CDR3: CASSQPGTGRYEQYF. CDR3 bases: TGCGCCAGCAGCCAACCCGGGACAGGGAGGTACGAGCAGTACTTC.

The V and J genes are TRBV6-6 and TRBJ2-3; no clear D. Trimming removed 6 bases at V and 2 bases at J, with 6 bases between. The length of the CDR3 is 12 residues. Germline CDR1 and CDR2: MNHNY and SVGAGI (reference sequence). This CDR3 is CASRTDTDTQYF. The CDR3, as DNA: TGTGCCAGCAGAACAGACACAGATACGCAGTATTTT.

CDR3 protein: CASSPGTGATEQYF. CDR3 nucleotide sequence: TGTGCCAGCAGCCCCGGGACAGGGGCGACCGAGCAGTACTTC. The genes are TRBV27 and TRBJ2-7, with 10 bases identical to TRBD1. Germline assignment: CDR1 MNHEY and CDR2 SMNVEV (reference sequence). The J segment lost 6 bases and the V segment lost 6 bases, leaving 8 bases of the junction unmatched. The CDR3 has 14 amino acids.

This clone has more than one count but fewer than ten. This rearrangement joins TRBV10-3 to TRBJ1-1, with 8 bases lining up with TRBD1. Germline V gene lookup returns CDR1 ENHRY and CDR2 SYGVKD. The ends lost 3 bases at V and 1 base at J; junction bases unmatched: 4. The CDR3 has 15 amino acids. CDR3 DNA sequence: TGTGCCATCAGTGAAAGACAGGGGCAGAACACTGAAGCTTTCTTT. Protein product: CAISERQGQNTEAFF.

The chain links TRBV18 to TRBJ1-5; 9 nucleotides align to TRBD1. The CDR3 runs 15 residues. The junction had 2 bases not matched to a gene; V was cut back by 4 bases and J by 1 base. Germline V CDR1 and CDR2: KGHSH, LQKENI. CDR3 nucleotide sequence: TGTGCCAGCTCACGGGGGACAGGGAGCAATCAGCCCCAGCATTTT. Protein sequence: CASSRGTGSNQPQHF.

This rearrangement joins TRBV27 to TRBJ1-6; a weak D match, TRBD1 (6 bases). Germline CDR1 MNHEY, CDR2 SMNVEV (reference sequence). The ends were cut back, 7 bases at V and 9 bases at J, with 19 bases in the middle. This CDR3 spans 15 amino acids. DNA of the CDR3: TGTGCCAGCAATACCGGGACAACCGTAGGTTCACCCCTCCACTTT. Translation gives CASNTGTTVGSPLHF.

The CDR3 loop is CASSPRLAVADTQYF. The CDR3, as DNA: TGTGCCAGCAGCCCAAGACTAGCGGTTGCAGATACGCAGTATTTT. The rearrangement links TRBV7-3 to TRBJ2-3; 9 nucleotides line up with TRBD2. The CDR3 sequence is 15 residues long. J lost 4 bases, V lost 5 bases, and 7 bases had no gene match. The germline V gene encodes CDR1 SGHTA and CDR2 FQGTGA.

The CDR3 DNA follows: TGTGCCAGCAGCTTCAGGGACAGGGGGCCTAACTATGGCTACACCTTC. Its protein is CASSFRDRGPNYGYTF. This chain links TRBV7-8 with TRBJ1-2, with TRBD1 matching 12 bases. This CDR3 region has 16 residues. V lost 3 bases and J lost 0; bases outside the gene matches: 2. Germline values: CDR1 SGHVS, CDR2 FQNEAQ.

The chain is built from TRBV4-2 and TRBJ1-1, with D possibly being TRBD1 (6 bases). Germline V CDR1 and CDR2: LGHNA, YNFKEQ. Trimming stripped 0 bases from V and 3 bases from J, with 11 bases between. The CDR3 spans 15 residues. CDR3 sequence: CASSQDQGMDTEAFF. In DNA, the CDR3 is TGTGCCAGCAGCCAAGATCAGGGGATGGACACTGAAGCTTTCTTT.

J is TRBJ2-7 and V is TRBV25-1, with a possible D match to TRBD1 (6 bases). Germline V gene sequence: CDR1 MGHDK, CDR2 SYGVNS. The CDR3 has 12 amino acids. Trimming cost V 5 bases and J 7 bases, with 12 bases left between them. CDR3: CASSYGQGEQYF. The CDR3 DNA follows: TGTGCCAGCAGTTACGGCCAGGGGGAGCAGTACTTC.

This sequence joins TRBV11-2 and TRBJ1-1, with 9 bases identical to TRBD1. The CDR3 runs 17 residues. Germline CDR1 is SGHAT and CDR2 is FQNNGV. V gave up 5 bases and J gave up 1 base; unmatched junction bases: 11. CDR3 protein: CASSALRTGVRNTEAFF. CDR3 nucleotide sequence: TGTGCCAGCAGCGCACTACGGACAGGGGTTCGGAACACTGAAGCTTTCTTT.

The rearrangement joins TRBV9 to TRBJ2-5; 10 positions match TRBD1. The germline CDR1 and CDR2 sequences are SGDLS and YYNGEE. J was trimmed by 7 bases and V by 2 bases; bases with no gene match: 8. The CDR3 has 15 amino acids. The CDR3 region is CASSVGTGARGTQYF. DNA for the CDR3: TGTGCCAGCAGCGTCGGGACAGGGGCCCGAGGGACCCAGTACTTC.

By its share, this clone is large (0.1 to 1%). This rearrangement joins TRBV5-1 to TRBJ2-3; the match to TRBD2 covers 7 bases. With 0 bases clipped from V and 0 bases from J, the junction kept 4 bases outside the gene matches. Germline CDR1 and CDR2: SGHRS and YFSETQ. This CDR3 has 16 amino acids. The CDR3 nucleotides read TGCGCCAGCAGCTTGGGTCTAGCGGATAGCACAGATACGCAGTATTTT. This translates into CASSLGLADSTDTQYF.

This chain joins TRBV5-1 and TRBJ2-3; D is perhaps TRBD2 (6 bases). Trimming pared 0 bases from V and 4 bases from J, leaving 12 bases between. From germline, CDR1 is SGHRS and CDR2 YFSETQ. CDR3 size: 15 residues. Here the CDR3 DNA reads TGCGCCAGCAGCTTGGTCGGGAGAGGACCAGATACGCAGTATTTT. This encodes CASSLVGRGPDTQYF.

This sequence joins TRBV28 and TRBJ1-6; D is perhaps TRBD1 (5 bases). This CDR3 contains 16 residues. Trimming took off 4 bases at V and 0 bases at J, with 10 bases between the two ends. Germline assignment: CDR1 MDHEN and CDR2 SYDVKM. CDR3 residues: CASSYRPSSYNSPLHF. CDR3 in DNA: TGTGCCAGCAGTTACAGGCCTAGCTCCTATAATTCACCCCTCCACTTT.

The rearrangement links TRBV11-3 to TRBJ2-1; 8 nucleotides line up with TRBD2. In germline, CDR1 is SGHNT, CDR2 YENEEA. CDR3 length: 14 amino acids. The ends lost 1 base at V and 5 bases at J; junction bases unmatched: 1. CDR3 sequence: CASSLAGGHNEQFF. Written as DNA, the CDR3 is TGTGCCAGCAGCTTAGCGGGGGGGCACAATGAGCAGTTCTTC.

The J gene is TRBJ1-4, the V gene TRBV6-6; D is undetermined. CDR3 length: 13 amino acids. V was clipped by 7 bases and J by 3 bases, with 9 bases between them. Germline assignment: CDR1 MNHNY and CDR2 SVGAGI (reference sequence). The CDR3 nucleotides read TGTGCCAGCAAAGGGAGGTCTAATGAAAAACTGTTTTTT. Translating gives CASKGRSNEKLFF.

This sequence joins TRBV19 and TRBJ2-7, with TRBD2 identical over 7 bases. This CDR3 is 16 amino acids long. CDR1 LNHDA and CDR2 SQIVND come from the germline V gene (reference sequence). The J segment lost 4 bases and the V segment lost 8 bases, leaving 17 bases of the junction unmatched. The CDR3 protein is CASASPGGSRSYEQYF. The CDR3 nucleotides read TGTGCCAGTGCTTCCCCGGGGGGAAGCCGATCTTACGAGCAGTACTTC.

Points on this clone: Germline and junction disagree at one end, which may indicate a read error. The chain has TRBV7-9 and TRBJ1-1; 8 nucleotides align to TRBD1. CDR3 length: 15 amino acids. The germline CDR1 and CDR2 sequences are SEHNR and FQNEAQ (reference sequence). This CDR3 reads CSSSFRTGRGTEAFF. In DNA form, the CDR3 reads TGTTCCAGCAGTTTTCGGACAGGGCGAGGAACTGAAGCTTTCTTT. The full variable domain, with the rest looked up from reference TRBV7-9 and TRBJ1-1, is DTGVSQNPRHKITKRGQNVTFRCDPISEHNRLYWYRQTLGQGPEFLTYFQNEAQLEKSRLLSDRFSAERPKGSFSTLEIQRTEQGDSAMYLCSSSFRTGRGTEAFFGQGTRLTVV.

The chain combines TRBV30 with TRBJ1-1; 10 bases line up with TRBD1. The V gene's germline CDR1 is GTSNPN and CDR2 SVGIG (reference sequence). This CDR3 region has 14 residues. V lost 0 bases, J lost 7 bases, and 5 bases stayed unmatched. CDR3 sequence: CAWSVTGGAREAFF. In DNA, the CDR3 is TGTGCCTGGAGTGTGACAGGGGGCGCGCGTGAAGCTTTCTTT.

The rearrangement links TRBV6-1 to TRBJ2-6, with TRBD1 matching over 8 bases. This CDR3 spans 15 amino acids. V lost 5 bases, J lost 4 bases, and 4 bases stayed unmatched. In germline, CDR1 is MNHNS, CDR2 SASEGT. The CDR3 is CASSIQGGGANVLTF. CDR3 in DNA: TGTGCCAGCAGTATACAGGGGGGAGGGGCCAACGTCCTGACTTTC.

The chain uses TRBV9 and TRBJ2-3; 8 bases align to TRBD2. This CDR3 contains 16 residues. The germline gives CDR1 SGDLS, CDR2 YYNGEE. V lost 0 bases and J lost 6; bases outside the gene matches: 9. The CDR3 region has the DNA TGTGCCAGCAGCGTAGGACCAGCGGGGGCGGGGGATACGCAGTATTTT. Amino acids: CASSVGPAGAGDTQYF. The full variable domain, completed using reference TRBV9 and TRBJ2-3, is DSGVTQTPKHLITATGQRVTLRCSPRSGDLSVYWYQQSLDQGLQFLIQYYNGEERAKGNILERFSAQQFPDLHSELNLSSLELGDSALYFCASSVGPAGAGDTQYFGPGTRLTVL.

For the CDR3, the DNA is TGCGCCAGCGGCCCCGAGGGGACAGGGAGGGACACCATATATTTT. Translated: CASGPEGTGRDTIYF. The chain combines TRBV4-1 with TRBJ1-3; TRBD1 matches 9 bases. Trimming removed 8 bases from V and 8 bases from J; junction bases left unmatched: 13. This CDR3 comprises 15 residues. Germline V gene sequence: CDR1 MGHRA, CDR2 YSYEKL.

The CDR3: CASSLIGQGGYNEQFF. CDR3 DNA: TGTGCCAGCAGCTTAATTGGGCAGGGAGGTTACAATGAGCAGTTCTTC. The J gene is TRBJ2-1, the V gene TRBV7-3; a possible D gene is TRBD2 (6 bases). The V gene lost 1 base and the J gene lost 4 bases, with 14 bases spanning the gap. Per germline, CDR1 SGHTA and CDR2 FQGTGA. The CDR3 length is 16 residues.

This clone was seen a few times. The genes are TRBV5-1 and TRBJ2-7; 12 bases match TRBD2. V lost 4 bases to trimming and J lost 3 bases; unmatched junction nucleotides: 2. Per the germline V gene, CDR1 is SGHRS and CDR2 is YFSETQ. The CDR3 has 14 residues. The CDR3, as DNA: TGCGCCAGCAGCCCGACTAGCGGGAGCTACGAGCAGTACTTC. This codes for CASSPTSGSYEQYF.

The chain joins TRBV11-2 to TRBJ2-7, with D unresolved. CDR3 length: 15 amino acids. With 5 bases removed from V and 0 bases from J, the gap between germline ends came to 14 bases. Germline values: CDR1 SGHAT, CDR2 FQNNGV. CDR3 DNA: TGTGCCAGCAGCCCCCCGACACTGAGCTCCTACGAGCAGTACTTC. This codes for CASSPPTLSSYEQYF. Full variable domain (rest looked up from reference TRBV11-2 and TRBJ2-7): EAGVAQSPRYKIIEKRQSVAFWCNPISGHATLYWYQQILGQGPKLLIQFQNNGVVDDSQLPKDRFSAERLKGVDSTLKIQPAKLEDSAVYLCASSPPTLSSYEQYFGPGTRLTVT.

V is TRBV6-5 and J is TRBJ2-5; tentatively, D is TRBD2 (6 bases). The CDR3 spans 13 residues. The germline gives CDR1 MNHEY, CDR2 SVGAGI. The V gene lost 5 bases and the J gene lost 11 bases, with 18 bases spanning the gap. CDR3: CASSQDYSAGQYF. The CDR3 DNA reads as TGTGCCAGCAGTCAGGACTACTCAGCGGGTCAGTACTTC.

This chain joins TRBV6-5 and TRBJ1-1; the D is unclear. The CDR3 is 13 residues long. V lost 5 bases and J lost 12, with 19 bases in between. Germline values: CDR1 MNHEY, CDR2 SVGAGI. CDR3 nucleotides: TGTGCCAGCAGTGCTTCGGAGAACACCGAACCTTTCTTT. Translation gives CASSASENTEPFF.

This clone was observed a handful of times. The rearrangement links TRBV18 to TRBJ2-3; 9 bases are shared with TRBD2. The CDR3 is 15 residues long. After removal of 6 bases from V and 8 bases from J, the junction contained 12 bases not matched to a gene. The germline V gene encodes CDR1 KGHSH and CDR2 LQKENI. Here the CDR3 DNA reads TGTGCCAGCTCGCCAACGACTAGCGGAAGGGGTACGCAGTATTTT. Protein: CASSPTTSGRGTQYF.